These 9 T cell receptor beta chains share one sample of origin, sequenced in a study of blood T cell repertoires in COVID-19. The assay was immunoSEQ multiplex PCR, and TCRdb's table has in-frame clones only and misses some. The sample contains approximately 150,000 clones, over 70% of which appear only once. The source material was peripheral blood. These TCRs come from a man aged 55 to 70 with active or convalescent COVID-19.

This clone was seen just once. V gene TRBV7-8 combines with J gene TRBJ1-1; 8 bases map to TRBD1. Germline V gene lookup returns CDR1 SGHVS and CDR2 FQNEAQ. CDR3 length: 15 residues. Losses at the gene ends were 4 bases for V and 5 bases for J; bases not matched to a gene: 9. For the CDR3, the DNA is TGTGCCAGCAGCTCGGACAGGGTTTATTTGACTGAAGCTTTCTTT. Translation: CASSSDRVYLTEAFF. The full variable domain, its missing parts supplied by reference TRBV7-8 and TRBJ1-1, is GAGVSQSPRYKVAKRGQDVALRCDPISGHVSLFWYQQALGQGPEFLTYFQNEAQLDKSGLPSDRFFAERPEGSVSTLKIQRTQQEDSAVYLCASSSDRVYLTEAFFGQGTRLTVV.

The V and J genes are TRBV6-2 or TRBV6-3 and TRBJ2-4; D perhaps matches TRBD2 (6 bases). Looked up from germline, CDR1 is MNHEY and CDR2 is SVGEGT. CDR3 length: 16 amino acids. Between the trimmed V and J ends, which lost 0 bases and 4 bases, there was a span of 13 bases. In nucleotides, the CDR3 is TGTGCCAGCAGTTACTCGAGCGGGTCCCCAAAAAACATTCAGTACTTC. It is translated as CASSYSSGSPKNIQYF.

This CDR3 is CASSLDRGWAYEQYF. The CDR3 coding sequence is TGTGCCAGCAGCTTAGATCGGGGATGGGCCTACGAGCAGTACTTC. The chain uses TRBV11-2 and TRBJ2-7; perhaps TRBD2 as D (5 bases). V shed 0 bases and J shed 2 bases, with 11 bases lying between them. This CDR3 comprises 15 residues. Germline CDR1 is SGHAT and CDR2 is FQNNGV.

This chain uses TRBV19 with TRBJ2-7, with 10 bases aligning to TRBD1. CDR1 is LNHDA, CDR2 SQIVND, per germline (reference sequence). V trimming: 2 bases; J trimming: 4 bases; junction bases outside the gene matches: 2. The CDR3 runs 14 residues. This CDR3 reads CASSIRDRGYEQYF. In DNA form, the CDR3 reads TGTGCCAGTAGTATAAGGGACAGGGGTTACGAGCAGTACTTC.

This rearrangement joins TRBV5-1 to TRBJ2-1, with 12 bases aligning to TRBD2. This CDR3 is built from 15 residues. Germline-derived CDR1 and CDR2 are SGHRS and YFSETQ. V gave up 4 bases and J gave up 7 bases; unmatched junction bases: 6. The CDR3 reads CASSPASGRGNEQFF. The CDR3 DNA sequence: TGCGCCAGCAGCCCCGCTAGCGGGAGGGGGAATGAGCAGTTCTTC.

Only one count was recorded for this clone. V is TRBV16 and J is TRBJ2-6, with TRBD1 matching 7 bases. Germline values: CDR1 KGHSY, CDR2 FQNENV. This CDR3 has 17 residues. V shed 3 bases and J 0 bases; nucleotides not matched to a gene: 5. The chain's CDR3 is CASSHTGASSGANVLTF. The CDR3, as DNA: TGTGCCAGCAGCCATACAGGGGCTAGCTCTGGGGCCAACGTCCTGACTTTC.

In nucleotides, the CDR3 is TGTGCCAGCACCCGCCGCCAGGGCTACACAGATACGCAGTATTTT. It encodes CASTRRQGYTDTQYF. The chain couples TRBV27 to TRBJ2-3; possible D gene TRBD1, 5 bases. Germline assignment: CDR1 MNHEY and CDR2 SMNVEV (reference sequence). The CDR3 is made up of 15 amino acids. With 7 bases removed from V and 2 bases from J, the gap between germline ends came to 16 bases.

This chain links TRBV27 with TRBJ2-7; 10 bases agree with TRBD2. CDR3 length equals 18 residues. Looked up from germline, CDR1 is MNHEY and CDR2 is SMNVEV (reference sequence). The V and J ends lost 8 bases and 2 bases, in that order; junction bases with no gene match: 18. The CDR3 DNA reads as TGTGCCAGCCGAAAAGCGGGAGGGCTGTCGTTCGTCCCCTACGAGCAGTACTTC. Encoded protein: CASRKAGGLSFVPYEQYF.

The chain has TRBV9 and TRBJ2-7; TRBD1 agrees at 10 bases. The CDR3 covers 15 residues. The germline gives CDR1 SGDLS, CDR2 YYNGEE. The trim removed 3 bases at V and 4 bases at J, leaving 7 bases unmatched. The CDR3 here is CASSAADRGPYEQYF. The CDR3 nucleotides read TGTGCCAGCAGCGCCGCCGACAGGGGGCCATACGAGCAGTACTTC.